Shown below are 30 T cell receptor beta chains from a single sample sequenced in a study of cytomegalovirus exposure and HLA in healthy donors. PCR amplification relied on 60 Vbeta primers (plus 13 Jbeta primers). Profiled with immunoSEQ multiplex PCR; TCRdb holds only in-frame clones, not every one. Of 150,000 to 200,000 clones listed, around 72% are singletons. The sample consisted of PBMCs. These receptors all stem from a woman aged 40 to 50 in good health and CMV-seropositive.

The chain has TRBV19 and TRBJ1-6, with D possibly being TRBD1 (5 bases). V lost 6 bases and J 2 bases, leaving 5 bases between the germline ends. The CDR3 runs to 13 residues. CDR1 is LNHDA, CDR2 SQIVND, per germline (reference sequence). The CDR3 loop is CASRDTYNSPLHF. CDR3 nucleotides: TGTGCCAGTAGGGACACCTATAATTCACCCCTCCACTTT.

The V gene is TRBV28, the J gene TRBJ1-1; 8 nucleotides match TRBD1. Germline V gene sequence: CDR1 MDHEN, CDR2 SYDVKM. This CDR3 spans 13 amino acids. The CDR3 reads CATTGGFRTEAFF. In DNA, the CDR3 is TGTGCAACAACAGGGGGGTTCCGTACTGAAGCTTTCTTT.

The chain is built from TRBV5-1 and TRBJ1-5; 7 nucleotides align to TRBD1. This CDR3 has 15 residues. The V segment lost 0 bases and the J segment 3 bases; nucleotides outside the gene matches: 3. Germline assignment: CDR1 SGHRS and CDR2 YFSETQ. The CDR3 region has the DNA TGCGCCAGCAGCTTGGGGACAGGTAACAATCAGCCCCAGCATTTT. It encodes CASSLGTGNNQPQHF.

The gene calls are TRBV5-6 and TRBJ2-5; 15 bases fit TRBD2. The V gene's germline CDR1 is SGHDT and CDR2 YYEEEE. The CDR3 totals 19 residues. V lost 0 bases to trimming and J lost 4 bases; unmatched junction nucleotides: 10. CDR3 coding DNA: TGTGCCAGCAGCTTGGTTGGACTAGCGGGGGGGCTTGGGGGAGAGACCCAGTACTTC. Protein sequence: CASSLVGLAGGLGGETQYF.

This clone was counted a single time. CDR3 sequence: CASSLFSGGRDEQFF. The CDR3 DNA reads TGTGCCAGCAGCTTATTCTCAGGGGGTAGGGATGAGCAGTTCTTC. The chain carries TRBV11-3 and TRBJ2-1, with TRBD1 matching over 7 bases. CDR1 is SGHNT, CDR2 YENEEA, per germline. The ends lost 2 bases at V and 8 bases at J; junction bases unmatched: 9. CDR3 length: 15 residues.

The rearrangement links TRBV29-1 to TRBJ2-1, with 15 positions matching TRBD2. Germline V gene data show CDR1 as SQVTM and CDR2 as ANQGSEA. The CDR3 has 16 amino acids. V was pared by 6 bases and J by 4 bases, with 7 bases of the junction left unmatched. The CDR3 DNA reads TGCAGCGTGCCGGGACTAGCGGGGGGACAGTACAATGAGCAGTTCTTC. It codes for CSVPGLAGGQYNEQFF.

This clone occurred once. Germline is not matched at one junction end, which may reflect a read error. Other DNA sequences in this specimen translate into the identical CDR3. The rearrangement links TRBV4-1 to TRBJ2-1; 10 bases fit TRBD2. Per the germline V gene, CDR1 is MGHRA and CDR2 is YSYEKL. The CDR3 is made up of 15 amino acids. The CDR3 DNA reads TGTGCCAGCAGCCCGCTAGCGGGGGTTTACAATGAGCAGTTCTTC. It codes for CASSPLAGVYNEQFF.

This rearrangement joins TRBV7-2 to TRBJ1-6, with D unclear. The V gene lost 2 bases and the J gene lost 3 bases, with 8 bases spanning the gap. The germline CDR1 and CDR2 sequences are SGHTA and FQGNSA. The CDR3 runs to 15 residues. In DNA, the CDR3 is TGTGCCAGCAGCTTAAATATCCTCTATAATTCACCCCTCCACTTT. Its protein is CASSLNILYNSPLHF. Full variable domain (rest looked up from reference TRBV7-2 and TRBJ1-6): GAGVSQSPSNKVTEKGKDVELRCDPISGHTALYWYRQSLGQGLEFLIYFQGNSAPDKSGLPSDRFSAERTGGSVSTLTIQRTQQEDSAVYLCASSLNILYNSPLHFGNGTRLTVT.

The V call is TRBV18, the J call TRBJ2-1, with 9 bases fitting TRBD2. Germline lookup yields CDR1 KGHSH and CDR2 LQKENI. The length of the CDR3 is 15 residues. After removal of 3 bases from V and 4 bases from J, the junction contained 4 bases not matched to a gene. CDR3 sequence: CASSPQRGAYNEQFF. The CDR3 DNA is TGTGCCAGCTCACCCCAGCGGGGGGCGTACAATGAGCAGTTCTTC.

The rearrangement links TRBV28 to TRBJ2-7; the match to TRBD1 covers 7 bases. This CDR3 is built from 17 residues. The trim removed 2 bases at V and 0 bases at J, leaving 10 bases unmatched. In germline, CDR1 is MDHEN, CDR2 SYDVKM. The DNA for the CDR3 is TGTGCCAGCAGTTTAGTTTCTAGACAGGGCACCTCCTACGAGCAGTACTTC. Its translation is CASSLVSRQGTSYEQYF. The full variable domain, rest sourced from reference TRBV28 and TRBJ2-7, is DVKVTQSSRYLVKRTGEKVFLECVQDMDHENMFWYRQDPGLGLRLIYFSYDVKMKEKGDIPEGYSVSREKKERFSLILESASTNQTSMYLCASSLVSRQGTSYEQYFGPGTRLTVT.

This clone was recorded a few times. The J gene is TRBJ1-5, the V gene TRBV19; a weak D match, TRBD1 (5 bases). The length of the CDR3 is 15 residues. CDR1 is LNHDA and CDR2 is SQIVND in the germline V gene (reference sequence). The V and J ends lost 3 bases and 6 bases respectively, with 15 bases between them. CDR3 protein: CASSIQTAKTQPQHF. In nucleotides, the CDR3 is TGTGCCAGTAGTATCCAGACAGCCAAAACTCAGCCCCAGCATTTT.

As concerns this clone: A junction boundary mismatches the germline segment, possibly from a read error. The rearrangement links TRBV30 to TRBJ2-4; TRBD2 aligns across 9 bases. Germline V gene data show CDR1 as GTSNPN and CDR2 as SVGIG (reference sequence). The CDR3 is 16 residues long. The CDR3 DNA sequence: TGTGCCTGGAGTGTATCGACTAGCGGTACCAAAAACAGTCAGTACTTC. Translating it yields CAWSVSTSGTKNSQYF.

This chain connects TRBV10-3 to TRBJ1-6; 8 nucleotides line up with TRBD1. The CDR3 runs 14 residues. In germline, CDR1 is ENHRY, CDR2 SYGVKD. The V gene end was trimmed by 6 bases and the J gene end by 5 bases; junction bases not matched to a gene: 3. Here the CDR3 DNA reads TGTGCCATCAGAAGGGGACAGGATAATTCACCCCTCCACTTT. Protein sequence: CAIRRGQDNSPLHF.

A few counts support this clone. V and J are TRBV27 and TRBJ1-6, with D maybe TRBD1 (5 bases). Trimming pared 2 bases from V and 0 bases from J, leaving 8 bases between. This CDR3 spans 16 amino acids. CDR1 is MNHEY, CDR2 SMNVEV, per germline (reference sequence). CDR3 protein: CASSLGGGSYNSPLHF. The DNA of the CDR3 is TGTGCCAGCAGTTTAGGGGGGGGCTCCTATAATTCACCCCTCCACTTT.

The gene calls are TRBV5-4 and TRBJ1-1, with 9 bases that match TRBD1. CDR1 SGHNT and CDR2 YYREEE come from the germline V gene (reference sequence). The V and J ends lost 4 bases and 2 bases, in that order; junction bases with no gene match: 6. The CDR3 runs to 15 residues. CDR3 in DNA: TGTGCCAGCAGCCCAAAGGGACAGGGTAACACTGAAGCTTTCTTT. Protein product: CASSPKGQGNTEAFF. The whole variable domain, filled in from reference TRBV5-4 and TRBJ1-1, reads ETGVTQSPTHLIKTRGQQVTLRCSSQSGHNTVSWYQQALGQGPQFIFQYYREEENGRGNFPPRFSGLQFPNYSSELNVNALELDDSALYLCASSPKGQGNTEAFFGQGTRLTVV.

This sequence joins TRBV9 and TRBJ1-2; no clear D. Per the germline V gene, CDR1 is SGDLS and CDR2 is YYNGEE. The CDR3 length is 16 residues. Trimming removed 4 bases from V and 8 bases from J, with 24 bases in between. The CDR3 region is CASSSVRSTGGSGYTF. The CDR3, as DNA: TGTGCCAGCAGCAGCGTCCGTTCGACCGGAGGGTCAGGCTACACCTTC.

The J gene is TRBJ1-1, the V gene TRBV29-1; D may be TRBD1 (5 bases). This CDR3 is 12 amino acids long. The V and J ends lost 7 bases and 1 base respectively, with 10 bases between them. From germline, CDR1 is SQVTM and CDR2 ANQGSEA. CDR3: CSGVQGNTEAFF. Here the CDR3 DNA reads TGCAGCGGAGTTCAGGGGAACACTGAAGCTTTCTTT.

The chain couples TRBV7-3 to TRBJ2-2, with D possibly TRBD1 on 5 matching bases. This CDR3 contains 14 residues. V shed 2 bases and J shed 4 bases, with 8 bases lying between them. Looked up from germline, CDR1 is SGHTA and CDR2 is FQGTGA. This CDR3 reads CASSLLQGTGELFF. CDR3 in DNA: TGTGCCAGCAGCTTACTTCAGGGCACCGGGGAGCTGTTTTTT.

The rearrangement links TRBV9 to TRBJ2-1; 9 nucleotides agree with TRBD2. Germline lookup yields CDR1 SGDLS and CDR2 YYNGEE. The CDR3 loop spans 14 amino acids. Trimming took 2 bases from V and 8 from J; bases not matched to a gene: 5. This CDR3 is CASSVGLAGDEQFF. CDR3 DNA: TGTGCCAGCAGCGTGGGACTAGCAGGTGATGAGCAGTTCTTC.

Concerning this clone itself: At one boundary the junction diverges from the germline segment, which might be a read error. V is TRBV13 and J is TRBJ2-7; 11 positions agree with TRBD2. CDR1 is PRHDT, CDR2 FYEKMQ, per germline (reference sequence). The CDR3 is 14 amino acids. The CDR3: CASSLKASGGPHSF. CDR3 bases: TGTGCCAGCAGCTTAAAGGCTAGCGGGGGGCCCCATTCCTTC.

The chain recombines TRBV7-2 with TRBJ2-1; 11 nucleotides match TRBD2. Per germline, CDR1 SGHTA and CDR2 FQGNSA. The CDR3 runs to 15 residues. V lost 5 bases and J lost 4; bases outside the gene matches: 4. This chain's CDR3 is CASSILAGAYNEQFF. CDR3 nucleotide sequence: TGTGCCAGCAGCATACTAGCGGGGGCGTACAATGAGCAGTTCTTC. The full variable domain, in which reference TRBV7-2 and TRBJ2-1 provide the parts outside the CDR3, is GAGVSQSPSNKVTEKGKDVELRCDPISGHTALYWYRQSLGQGLEFLIYFQGNSAPDKSGLPSDRFSAERTGGSVSTLTIQRTQQEDSAVYLCASSILAGAYNEQFFGPGTRLTVL.

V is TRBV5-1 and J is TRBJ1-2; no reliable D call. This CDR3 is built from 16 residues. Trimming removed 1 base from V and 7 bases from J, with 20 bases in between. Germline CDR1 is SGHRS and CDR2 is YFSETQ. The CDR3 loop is CASSLRPSGAASGYTF. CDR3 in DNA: TGCGCCAGCAGCTTGAGGCCCTCCGGCGCGGCCTCTGGCTACACCTTC.

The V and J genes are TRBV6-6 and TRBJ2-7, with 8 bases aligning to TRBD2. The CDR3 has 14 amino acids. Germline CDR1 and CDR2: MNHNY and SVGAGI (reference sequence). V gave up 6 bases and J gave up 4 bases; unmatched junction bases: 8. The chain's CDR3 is CASSYPGGGYEQYF. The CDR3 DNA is TGTGCCAGCAGCTACCCGGGAGGGGGTTACGAGCAGTACTTC.

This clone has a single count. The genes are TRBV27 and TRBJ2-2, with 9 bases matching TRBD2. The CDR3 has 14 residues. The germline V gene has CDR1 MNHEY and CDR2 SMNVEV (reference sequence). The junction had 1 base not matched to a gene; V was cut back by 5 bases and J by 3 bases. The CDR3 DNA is TGTGCCAGCAGTGCGGGGGGGTACACCGGGGAGCTGTTTTTT. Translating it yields CASSAGGYTGELFF.

The CDR3 here is CASSITPGSGNTIYF. The CDR3 DNA is TGTGCCAGTAGTATAACGCCCGGCTCTGGAAACACCATATATTTT. The chain combines TRBV19 with TRBJ1-3; D gene uncertain. Germline CDR1 and CDR2: LNHDA and SQIVND (reference sequence). The CDR3 runs 15 residues. V lost 2 bases and J lost 0, with 8 bases in between.

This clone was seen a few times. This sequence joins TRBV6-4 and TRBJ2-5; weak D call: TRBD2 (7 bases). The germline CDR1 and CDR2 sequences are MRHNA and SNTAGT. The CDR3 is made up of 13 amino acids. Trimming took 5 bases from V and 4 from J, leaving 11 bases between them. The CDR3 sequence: CASSRGAGETQYF. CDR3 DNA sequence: TGTGCCAGCAGTCGGGGGGCGGGAGAGACCCAGTACTTC.

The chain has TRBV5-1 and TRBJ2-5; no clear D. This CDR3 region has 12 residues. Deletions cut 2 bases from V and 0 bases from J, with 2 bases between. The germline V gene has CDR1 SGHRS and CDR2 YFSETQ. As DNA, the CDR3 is TGCGCCAGCAGCTTTAACCAAGAGACCCAGTACTTC. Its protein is CASSFNQETQYF.

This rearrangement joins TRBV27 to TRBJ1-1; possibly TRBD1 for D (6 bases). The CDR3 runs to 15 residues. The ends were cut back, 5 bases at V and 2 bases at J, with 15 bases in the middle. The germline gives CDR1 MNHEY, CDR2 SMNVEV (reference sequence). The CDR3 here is CASSPQIQGNTEAFF. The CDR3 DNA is TGTGCCAGCAGTCCCCAGATACAGGGAAACACTGAAGCTTTCTTT.

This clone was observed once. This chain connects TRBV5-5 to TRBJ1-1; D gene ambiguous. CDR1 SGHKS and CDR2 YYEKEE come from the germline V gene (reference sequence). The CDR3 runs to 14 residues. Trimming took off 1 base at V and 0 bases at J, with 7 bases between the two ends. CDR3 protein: CASSLYRVNTEAFF. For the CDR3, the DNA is TGTGCCAGCAGCTTGTACAGAGTGAACACTGAAGCTTTCTTT.

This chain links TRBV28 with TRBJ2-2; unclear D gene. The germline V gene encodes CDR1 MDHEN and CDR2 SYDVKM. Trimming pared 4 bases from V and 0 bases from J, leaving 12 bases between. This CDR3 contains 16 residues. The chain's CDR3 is CASSSLIQPNTGELFF. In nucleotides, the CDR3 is TGTGCCAGCAGTTCACTAATACAACCGAACACCGGGGAGCTGTTTTTT.